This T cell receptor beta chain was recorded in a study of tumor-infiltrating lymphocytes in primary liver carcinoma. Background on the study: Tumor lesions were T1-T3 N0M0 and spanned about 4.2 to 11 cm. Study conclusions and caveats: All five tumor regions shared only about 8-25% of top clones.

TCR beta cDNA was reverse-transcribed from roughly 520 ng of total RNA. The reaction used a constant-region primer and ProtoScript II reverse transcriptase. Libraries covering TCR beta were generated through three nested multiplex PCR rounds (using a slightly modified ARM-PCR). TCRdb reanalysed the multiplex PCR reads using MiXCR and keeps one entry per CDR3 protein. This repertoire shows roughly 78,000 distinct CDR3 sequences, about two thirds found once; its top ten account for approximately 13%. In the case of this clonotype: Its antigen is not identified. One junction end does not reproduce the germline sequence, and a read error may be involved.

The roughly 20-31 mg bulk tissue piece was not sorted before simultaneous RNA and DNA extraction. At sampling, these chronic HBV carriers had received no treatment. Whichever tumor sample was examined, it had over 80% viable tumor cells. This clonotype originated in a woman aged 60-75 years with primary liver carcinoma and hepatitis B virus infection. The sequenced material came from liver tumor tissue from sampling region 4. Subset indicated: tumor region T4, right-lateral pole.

CDR3 sequence: CASSSGLAVYNVQFF. In nucleotides, the CDR3 is TGTGCTAGCAGTTCCGGACTAGCGGTTTACAATGTGCAGTTCTTC. The chain carries TRBV7-3 and TRBJ2-1; 10 bases match TRBD2. Germline V gene sequence: CDR1 SGHTA, CDR2 FQGTGA. The CDR3 sequence is 15 residues long.